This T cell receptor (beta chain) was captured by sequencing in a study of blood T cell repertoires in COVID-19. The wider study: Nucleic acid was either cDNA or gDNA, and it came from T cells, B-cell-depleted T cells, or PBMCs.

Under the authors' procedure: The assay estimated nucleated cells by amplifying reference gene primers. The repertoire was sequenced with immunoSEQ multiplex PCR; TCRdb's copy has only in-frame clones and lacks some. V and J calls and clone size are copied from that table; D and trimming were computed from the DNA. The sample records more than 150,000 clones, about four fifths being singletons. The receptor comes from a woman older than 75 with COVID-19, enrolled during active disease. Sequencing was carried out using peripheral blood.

CDR3 sequence: CASSLHGGYGYTF. The CDR3 bases are TGTGCCAGCAGCTTACATGGGGGGTATGGCTACACCTTC. The chain couples TRBV7-9 to TRBJ1-2, with D perhaps TRBD1 (5 bases). The ends were cut back, 2 bases at V and 5 bases at J, with 9 bases in the middle. Per the germline V gene, CDR1 is SEHNR and CDR2 is FQNEAQ (reference sequence). The CDR3 contains 13 residues.